The 30 T cell receptor beta chains reported below all come from one sample, sequenced in a study of T cell changes during pregnancy in multiple sclerosis. Profiled with immunoSEQ multiplex PCR; TCRdb holds only in-frame clones, not every one. Among around 55,000 clones listed, approximately 94% were seen once. The sequences come from CD8+ T cells from peripheral blood mononuclear cells, collected in the third trimester of pregnancy. These receptors came from a female donor with multiple sclerosis, enrolled in a pregnancy study.

The V gene is TRBV28, the J gene TRBJ2-5; 11 nucleotides match TRBD2. CDR1 is MDHEN and CDR2 is SYDVKM in the germline V gene. The ends lost 2 bases at V and 0 bases at J; junction bases unmatched: 5. This CDR3 comprises 17 residues. The CDR3 region is CASSLIPSGRYQETQYF. The CDR3 DNA is TGTGCCAGCAGTTTAATCCCTAGCGGGAGGTACCAAGAGACCCAGTACTTC.

The CDR3 DNA reads TGCGCCAGCAGCCACCCTAGCGGGAGTACCGCCGAGCAGTACTTC. This translates into CASSHPSGSTAEQYF. The chain has TRBV4-1 and TRBJ2-7; 10 positions match TRBD2. The CDR3 sequence is 15 residues long. The J segment lost 6 bases and the V segment lost 3 bases, leaving 8 bases of the junction unmatched. Germline V gene sequence: CDR1 MGHRA, CDR2 YSYEKL.

The V and J genes are TRBV28 and TRBJ2-1; 10 bases map to TRBD1. The CDR3 has 14 amino acids. Losses at the gene ends were 3 bases for V and 8 bases for J; bases not matched to a gene: 4. The germline V gene encodes CDR1 MDHEN and CDR2 SYDVKM. The CDR3 loop is CASSLAGTGDEQFF. For the CDR3, the DNA is TGTGCCAGCAGTTTGGCCGGGACAGGGGATGAGCAGTTCTTC.

The V call is TRBV5-1, the J call TRBJ2-2; a possible D gene is TRBD2 (7 bases). The CDR3 totals 17 residues. The germline V and J ends were trimmed by 0 bases and 1 base, with 13 bases remaining between them. The germline V gene encodes CDR1 SGHRS and CDR2 YFSETQ. Here the CDR3 DNA reads TGCGCCAGCAGCTTGGAAGCAGGGGAGGGGAACACCGGGGAGCTGTTTTTT. Amino acids: CASSLEAGEGNTGELFF.

This clone was detected only once. The chain uses TRBV5-1 and TRBJ1-5, with no clear D. The length of the CDR3 is 15 residues. The germline CDR1 and CDR2 sequences are SGHRS and YFSETQ. V was shortened by 0 bases and J by 0 bases, with 7 bases between the two germline ends. CDR3 protein: CASSLAGYSNQPQHF. CDR3 sequence (DNA): TGCGCCAGCAGCTTGGCGGGATATAGCAATCAGCCCCAGCATTTT.

The chain recombines TRBV27 with TRBJ2-1; tentatively, D is TRBD2 (6 bases). Germline CDR1 and CDR2: MNHEY and SMNVEV (reference sequence). Trimming pared 5 bases from V and 5 bases from J, leaving 13 bases between. There are 14 residues in the CDR3. This CDR3 reads CASSPEGQDNEQFF. The DNA for the CDR3 is TGTGCCAGCAGTCCGGAGGGTCAAGACAATGAGCAGTTCTTC.

This rearrangement joins TRBV7-9 to TRBJ2-7, with D maybe TRBD1 (8 bases). V lost 5 bases, J lost 5 bases, and 13 bases lay in between. There are 13 residues in the CDR3. Germline V gene sequence: CDR1 SEHNR, CDR2 FQNEAQ (reference sequence). CDR3 sequence reads: CASSDRGGDEQYF. The CDR3, as DNA: TGTGCCAGCAGCGACAGGGGAGGGGACGAGCAGTACTTC.

The table lists this clone with a count of one. CDR3 amino acids: CATSPLGRPNTGELFF. The CDR3 DNA is TGTGCCACCAGCCCTCTCGGGAGGCCGAACACCGGGGAGCTGTTTTTT. J is TRBJ2-2 and V is TRBV15; 7 bases agree with TRBD2. The CDR3 contains 16 residues. The germline V gene encodes CDR1 LNHNV and CDR2 YYDKDF (reference sequence). V dropped 5 bases and J dropped 0; count of bases not matched to a gene: 6.

The rearrangement joins TRBV4-2 to TRBJ2-5; TRBD1 might be the D (6 bases). The V gene lost 8 bases and the J gene lost 5 bases, with 24 bases spanning the gap. Looked up from germline, CDR1 is LGHNA and CDR2 is YNFKEQ. The CDR3 sequence is 16 residues long. The CDR3 loop reads CASLNSGAGDGETQYF. In nucleotides, the CDR3 is TGTGCCAGCCTTAATTCAGGGGCCGGGGATGGGGAGACCCAGTACTTC.

V is TRBV28 and J is TRBJ1-2, with 9 bases fitting TRBD1. Unmatched junction bases numbered 12, after V lost 1 base and J lost 9 bases. Germline assignment: CDR1 MDHEN and CDR2 SYDVKM. The CDR3 is 16 amino acids. CDR3 sequence reads: CASSLFAGTGSPSYTF. DNA for the CDR3: TGTGCCAGCAGTTTATTCGCCGGGACAGGGTCCCCTAGCTACACCTTC.

A word on this clone: Other DNA sequences in this sample translate to the same CDR3. The chain uses TRBV4-1 and TRBJ2-7; D ambiguous. CDR3 length equals 13 residues. Germline CDR1 MGHRA, CDR2 YSYEKL. The V end was cut by 4 bases, the J end by 3 bases, with 10 bases between. The CDR3 bases are TGCGCCAGCAGCCCTGAGAGCCGCTACGAGCAGTACTTC. Amino acids: CASSPESRYEQYF.

The rearrangement joins TRBV5-1 to TRBJ2-1; a possible D gene is TRBD2 (6 bases). There are 17 residues in the CDR3. Between the trimmed V and J ends, which lost 4 bases and 2 bases, there was a span of 19 bases. Germline V gene sequence: CDR1 SGHRS, CDR2 YFSETQ. Here the CDR3 reads CASSENGRDFPYNEQFF. Here the CDR3 DNA reads TGCGCCAGCAGCGAGAATGGGCGGGACTTCCCCTACAATGAGCAGTTCTTC.

This chain links TRBV9 with TRBJ2-7; 16 bases map to TRBD2. Germline values: CDR1 SGDLS, CDR2 YYNGEE. The CDR3 is 16 residues long. J was trimmed by 2 bases and V by 4 bases; bases with no gene match: 3. Written as DNA, the CDR3 is TGTGCCAGCAGCCAGGGACTAGCGGGAGGGGCCTACGAGCAGTACTTC. The encoded protein is CASSQGLAGGAYEQYF.

The J gene is TRBJ2-3, the V gene TRBV7-2, with D unresolved. The CDR3 is 16 amino acids. Germline CDR1 reads SGHTA; CDR2 reads FQGNSA. V was pared by 1 base and J by 0 bases, with 11 bases between. The CDR3 is CASSLGVYGSTDTQYF. In DNA, the CDR3 is TGTGCCAGCAGCTTAGGCGTCTACGGGAGCACAGATACGCAGTATTTT. Filled out from reference TRBV7-2 and TRBJ2-3, the complete variable domain reads GAGVSQSPSNKVTEKGKDVELRCDPISGHTALYWYRQSLGQGLEFLIYFQGNSAPDKSGLPSDRFSAERTGGSVSTLTIQRTQQEDSAVYLCASSLGVYGSTDTQYFGPGTRLTVL.

This chain connects TRBV4-1 to TRBJ2-1; TRBD2 matches at 11 bases. CDR1 and CDR2 (germline): MGHRA, YSYEKL. J lost 8 bases, V lost 2 bases, and 8 bases had no gene match. This CDR3 has 16 residues. DNA for the CDR3: TGCGCCAGCAGCCAAAAACTAGCGGGAGATCTCGATGAGCAGTTCTTC. Translated: CASSQKLAGDLDEQFF.

This clone appeared once. V usage is TRBV5-4 and J usage is TRBJ1-2; D is unclear. This CDR3 spans 13 amino acids. V lost 0 bases and J lost 8, with 11 bases in between. Germline lookup yields CDR1 SGHNT and CDR2 YYREEE (reference sequence). As DNA, the CDR3 is TGTGCCAGCAGCTTGGGCCCGGGGTACGGCTACACCTTC. Translation gives CASSLGPGYGYTF.

V and J are TRBV19 and TRBJ2-1, with TRBD1 identical over 8 bases. The trim removed 8 bases at V and 2 bases at J, leaving 5 bases unmatched. Germline values: CDR1 LNHDA, CDR2 SQIVND (reference sequence). This CDR3 region has 14 residues. CDR3: CASLAGGPYNEQFF. The CDR3 DNA reads as TGTGCCAGTCTGGCAGGGGGCCCCTACAATGAGCAGTTCTTC.

The genes are TRBV27 and TRBJ1-2; tentatively, D is TRBD1 (6 bases). With 5 bases removed from V and 4 bases from J, the gap between germline ends came to 11 bases. Looked up from germline, CDR1 is MNHEY and CDR2 is SMNVEV (reference sequence). The CDR3 is 13 residues long. CDR3 sequence: CASSPQGPYGYTF. The CDR3 coding sequence is TGTGCCAGCAGTCCACAGGGCCCCTATGGCTACACCTTC.

The V and J genes are TRBV2 and TRBJ1-3, with D perhaps matching TRBD1 (5 bases). Germline assignment: CDR1 SNHLY and CDR2 FYNNEI. Trimming removed 2 bases from V and 2 bases from J, with 10 bases in between. The CDR3 consists of 15 residues. CDR3 coding DNA: TGTGCCAGCAGTGAATTTGGGGGGGCTGGAAACACCATATATTTT. As protein: CASSEFGGAGNTIYF.

The chain couples TRBV27 to TRBJ2-1, with 11 bases that match TRBD2. The CDR3 has 15 amino acids. V trimming: 7 bases; J trimming: 5 bases; junction bases outside the gene matches: 7. Germline CDR1 reads MNHEY; CDR2 reads SMNVEV (reference sequence). CDR3 loop: CASTHGTSGNNEQFF. The CDR3 DNA reads TGTGCCAGCACTCACGGGACTAGCGGAAACAATGAGCAGTTCTTC.

The chain carries TRBV27 and TRBJ2-7; possibly TRBD2 for D (6 bases). CDR3 length: 16 residues. The germline V gene has CDR1 MNHEY and CDR2 SMNVEV (reference sequence). The germline V and J ends were trimmed by 4 bases and 1 base, with 17 bases remaining between them. CDR3 residues: CASSSSARGTSYEQYF. The DNA of the CDR3 is TGTGCCAGCAGTTCGTCGGCACGGGGGACGTCCTACGAGCAGTACTTC.

This clone was recorded only once. This chain connects TRBV11-2 to TRBJ2-7, with 7 bases aligning to TRBD1. CDR3 size: 14 residues. V was clipped by 2 bases and J by 2 bases; unmatched bases: 3. Germline values: CDR1 SGHAT, CDR2 FQNNGV. This chain's CDR3 is CASSLQGGTYEQYF. The CDR3 nucleotides read TGTGCCAGCAGCTTACAAGGGGGCACCTACGAGCAGTACTTC.

This clone was found once. The genes are TRBV13 and TRBJ2-7, with 10 bases matching TRBD1. With 3 bases clipped from V and 5 bases from J, the junction kept 4 bases outside the gene matches. Per the germline V gene, CDR1 is PRHDT and CDR2 is FYEKMQ (reference sequence). This CDR3 has 14 amino acids. The CDR3 DNA reads as TGTGCCAGCAGCTTGGGGGACAGGGGTCACGAGCAGTACTTC. Protein product: CASSLGDRGHEQYF.

The chain is built from TRBV7-6 and TRBJ1-1, with 11 bases that match TRBD1. The germline gives CDR1 SGHVS, CDR2 FNYEAQ. This CDR3 spans 14 amino acids. V was clipped by 3 bases and J by 7 bases; unmatched bases: 4. For the CDR3, the DNA is TGTGCCAGCAGCTTGGGGACAGGGGGAATTGAAGCTTTCTTT. This sequence encodes CASSLGTGGIEAFF.

This clone was detected once. This chain uses TRBV11-2 with TRBJ2-4; 7 nucleotides agree with TRBD2. CDR1 is SGHAT, CDR2 FQNNGV, per germline. The J segment lost 10 bases and the V segment lost 5 bases, leaving 8 bases of the junction unmatched. This CDR3 has 13 amino acids. This chain's CDR3 is CASSLGGDPIQYF. In nucleotides, the CDR3 is TGTGCCAGCAGCCTGGGGGGGGATCCTATTCAGTACTTC. The full variable domain, in which reference TRBV11-2 and TRBJ2-4 provide the parts outside the CDR3, is EAGVAQSPRYKIIEKRQSVAFWCNPISGHATLYWYQQILGQGPKLLIQFQNNGVVDDSQLPKDRFSAERLKGVDSTLKIQPAKLEDSAVYLCASSLGGDPIQYFGAGTRLSVL.

The CDR3 nucleotides read TGTGCCAGCAGTTCGTCTCTTGGAACAGGAGCAATGCGGGGCTACACCTTC. This encodes CASSSSLGTGAMRGYTF. This rearrangement joins TRBV27 to TRBJ1-2; the D gene is possibly TRBD1 (5 bases). V lost 4 bases and J lost 8, with 26 bases in between. The CDR3 runs 17 residues. In germline, CDR1 is MNHEY, CDR2 SMNVEV (reference sequence).

The CDR3 region is CASSFGGGNTEAFF. The CDR3 bases are TGCGCCAGCAGCTTCGGGGGGGGGAACACTGAAGCTTTCTTT. The gene calls are TRBV5-1 and TRBJ1-1; D is perhaps TRBD1 (5 bases). The CDR3 is made up of 14 amino acids. Germline assignment: CDR1 SGHRS and CDR2 YFSETQ. The germline V and J ends were trimmed by 2 bases and 1 base, with 9 bases remaining between them.

J is TRBJ1-4 and V is TRBV9, with D tentatively TRBD1 (6 bases). Germline V gene data show CDR1 as SGDLS and CDR2 as YYNGEE. V lost 0 bases and J 8 bases, leaving 17 bases between the germline ends. CDR3 size: 16 residues. The DNA for the CDR3 is TGTGCCAGCAGCGTAGAGGGGTCAGGGGTTTCCGAAAAACTGTTTTTT. This encodes CASSVEGSGVSEKLFF. The variable domain in full, completed from reference TRBV9 and TRBJ1-4, reads DSGVTQTPKHLITATGQRVTLRCSPRSGDLSVYWYQQSLDQGLQFLIQYYNGEERAKGNILERFSAQQFPDLHSELNLSSLELGDSALYFCASSVEGSGVSEKLFFGSGTQLSVL.

The chain combines TRBV7-9 with TRBJ1-2; possible D gene TRBD1, 6 bases. Between the trimmed V and J ends, which lost 6 bases and 5 bases, there was a span of 13 bases. This CDR3 has 13 amino acids. In germline, CDR1 is SEHNR, CDR2 FQNEAQ (reference sequence). CDR3 residues: CASRSGRGYGYTF. The DNA for the CDR3 is TGTGCCAGCAGGTCCGGGAGGGGGTATGGCTACACCTTC.

The chain couples TRBV7-2 to TRBJ2-1, with D possibly TRBD2 on 6 matching bases. The CDR3 sequence is 15 residues long. Germline CDR1 reads SGHTA; CDR2 reads FQGNSA. V was clipped by 1 base and J by 0 bases, with 7 bases between them. In DNA, the CDR3 is TGTGCCAGCAGCTTAGACGGGAGCTCCTACAATGAGCAGTTCTTC. This codes for CASSLDGSSYNEQFF.